The clone carrying this T cell receptor beta chain was counted between two and nine times. Its specificity is unknown. Distinct nucleotide sequences in the sample also encode this CDR3. The sample comes from a study of long-term antiretroviral therapy in people with HIV. This CDR3 has 13 amino acids. Germline lookup yields CDR1 KGHSH and CDR2 LQKENI. V lost 5 bases to trimming and J lost 1 base; unmatched junction nucleotides: 1. Study conclusions and caveats: For ART adherence, viral resistance and therapy changes, no data were available.

Version v3.0 of the immunoSEQ assay ran at survey level. The assay was immunoSEQ multiplex PCR, and TCRdb's table has in-frame clones only and misses some. The sample has 25,000 to 30,000 clones; around 90% are singletons. Sequencing was performed on unsorted PBMCs, taken approximately 5.1 years after starting antiretroviral therapy. This sequence was found in a woman aged 40 to 49 with HIV. The chain combines TRBV18 with TRBJ1-1, with 7 positions matching TRBD1. The CDR3 here is CASSGQANTEAFF. CDR3 nucleotide sequence: TGTGCCAGCTCAGGACAGGCGAACACTGAAGCTTTCTTT.